Sequencing of this TCR beta chain was carried out in a study of beta chain features in type 1 diabetes. About the study: All samples yielded around 99 million examined sorted cells.

General study points: Researchers reported that naive, central memory and Treg TCRB repertoires appeared more similar in patients than in healthy donors. People with Type 1 diabetes carried modestly yet significantly shorter TCRB CDR3s in all four CD4+ subsets.

The study reverse transcribed the entire isolated RNA, so it sequenced expressed TCRB transcripts. Profiling relied on immunoSEQ multiplex PCR, and the TCRdb table lists in-frame clones only, not all of them. The data show under 950,000 clones, 15% to 20% seen once. This clone was counted only a few times. Its antigen is unidentified. Averaging around 120 mL, one heparinised blood draw came from each individual donor. V lost 3 bases, J lost 1 base, and 12 bases lay in between. This CDR3 is 16 amino acids long. Per germline, CDR1 SEHNR and CDR2 FQNEAQ (reference sequence). Sequenced sample: naive CD4+ T cells from blood. The chain carries TRBV7-9 and TRBJ2-2; D gene ambiguous. The clonotype comes from a woman under 30 in good health. The CDR3 DNA reads as TGTGCCAGCAGCTTCTTCCCCAACATGAACACCGGGGAGCTGTTTTTT. Its protein is CASSFFPNMNTGELFF.